The clone carrying this T cell receptor (beta chain) has more than one count but fewer than ten. The germline V gene has CDR1 SQVTM and CDR2 ANQGSEA. The CDR3 length is 15 residues. V lost 0 bases and J 4 bases, leaving 15 bases between the germline ends. Alongside a J-beta primer mix, a sample-barcoded 5' primer served in a second PCR lasting 7 to 11 cycles. In TCRdb, the 5' RACE reads were re-called with MiXCR into one record per CDR3 protein. The table lists some 1,500,000 distinct CDR3 sequences, approximately 42% of them singletons. This specimen comes from a study of blood T cells in healthy people across ages.

The source of this sequence is a woman younger than 30 in good health. The sample taken for sequencing was blood. The chain joins TRBV29-1 to TRBJ1-1, with D uncertain. The CDR3 sequence: CSVEDRGRTGTEAFF. Written as DNA, the CDR3 is TGCAGCGTTGAAGATCGTGGGCGTACGGGCACTGAAGCTTTCTTT.